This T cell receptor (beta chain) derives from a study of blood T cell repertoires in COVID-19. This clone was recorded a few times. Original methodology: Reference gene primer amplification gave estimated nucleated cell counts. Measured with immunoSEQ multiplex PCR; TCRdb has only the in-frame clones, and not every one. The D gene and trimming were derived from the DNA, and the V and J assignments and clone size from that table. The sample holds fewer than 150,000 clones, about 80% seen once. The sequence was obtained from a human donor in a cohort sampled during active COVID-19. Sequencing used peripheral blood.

The CDR3 region has the DNA TGTGCCACCACACGGACAGGGACAAACACCGGGGAGCTGTTTTTT. Its translation: CATTRTGTNTGELFF. This chain connects TRBV7-9 to TRBJ2-2; 8 nucleotides line up with TRBD1. The trim removed 10 bases at V and 2 bases at J, leaving 9 bases unmatched. Germline assignment: CDR1 SEHNR and CDR2 FQNEAQ (reference sequence). The CDR3 is made up of 15 amino acids.